Below, one TCR beta chain is given with its context. Germline assignment: CDR1 SGHVS and CDR2 FNYEAQ. The CDR3 has 15 residues. V was clipped by 0 bases and J by 1 base; unmatched bases: 2. This specimen comes from a study of cytomegalovirus exposure and HLA in healthy donors. Overall study context: The roughly 130 validation repertoires, a later analysis reported, used the same platform as the approximately 730 repertoires from the first cohort.

Only in-frame clones appear in the TCRdb table, and some are missing; sequencing was by immunoSEQ multiplex PCR. The sample has roughly 180,000 clones; around 86% are singletons. V gene TRBV7-6 combines with J gene TRBJ2-7; 8 bases map to TRBD1. This sequence was found in a man aged 25-45 years in good health and CMV-seropositive. Sequencing used PBMCs. The CDR3 loop reads CASSLARTGSYEQYF. Here the CDR3 DNA reads TGTGCCAGCAGCTTAGCCAGGACAGGGTCCTACGAGCAGTACTTC.